A selection of T cell receptor beta chains follows, all from one sample in a study of blood T cells in healthy people across ages. TCRdb re-called the 5' RACE reads with MiXCR, one entry per CDR3 protein. The profile shows roughly 1.5 million distinct CDR3 sequences, 42% of them singletons. The sequencing sample was made of blood. Receptors originate from a woman younger than 30 in good health. Both conserved end residues are part of each CDR3. Each record gives: clone size, J gene, V gene, D gene, CDR3 DNA, CDR3 protein. A D gene is named only where the DNA matches it firmly. The size of a clone is reported for some rows only, either as once, few or many, or as a class for expanded clones.

.	TRBJ1-5	TRBV7-2	.	TGTGCCAGCAGCTTCGGCAGATTGGACAATCAGCCCCAGCATTTT	CASSFGRLDNQPQHF
.	TRBJ2-1	TRBV7-2	.	TGTGCCAGCAGCTTAAGCGCTCAGGAGAACAATGAGCAGTTCTTC	CASSLSAQENNEQFF
.	TRBJ2-3	TRBV7-3	.	TGTGCCAGCAAACCTAGCGAGAACACAGATACGCAGTATTTT	CASKPSENTDTQYF
.	TRBJ1-1	TRBV18	.	TGTGCCAGCTCACCAGATGGGGGGATGAACACTGAAGCTTTCTTT	CASSPDGGMNTEAFF
.	TRBJ2-2	TRBV7-8	.	TGTGCCAGCAGCCAGGCGGCTCTTAACACCGGGGAGCTGTTTTTT	CASSQAALNTGELFF
.	TRBJ2-3	TRBV7-2	.	TGTGCCAGCAGTATAGCGGTCACAGATACGCAGTATTTT	CASSIAVTDTQYF
.	TRBJ2-5	TRBV10-3	TRBD2	TGTGCCATCAGACCGGGACTAGCGGGAGAAGAGACCCAGTACTTC	CAIRPGLAGEETQYF
.	TRBJ1-1	TRBV7-2	.	TGTGCCAGCAGCTTAGCGACGGGCCCCGCTGAAGCTTTCTTT	CASSLATGPAEAFF
few	TRBJ2-7	TRBV28	.	TGTGCCAGCAGTTTCTTCGGGCTGGGCGAGCAGTACTTC	CASSFFGLGEQYF
.	TRBJ2-3	TRBV6-2/TRBV6-3	TRBD2	TGTGCCAGCAGTTACCATCTAGCGGGGAGCACAGATACGCAGTATTTT	CASSYHLAGSTDTQYF
few	TRBJ2-3	TRBV20-1	TRBD1	TGCAGTGCTAGGGCCGGGACAGCCACAGATACGCAGTATTTT	CSARAGTATDTQYF
.	TRBJ1-5	TRBV19	TRBD1	TGTGCCAGTAGTATTACAGGGGTTAGTCTTCAGCCCCAGCATTTT	CASSITGVSLQPQHF
.	TRBJ2-5	TRBV28	.	TGTGCCAGCAGTTTAGGCGCGTCTTCGGTGGAGACCCAGTACTTC	CASSLGASSVETQYF
few	TRBJ2-7	TRBV18	.	TGTGCCAGCTCACCCAATAGAGACTACGAGCAGTACTTC	CASSPNRDYEQYF
.	TRBJ2-5	TRBV2	TRBD2	TGTGCCAGCAGTGTTAGCGGGGGCCCCTACAATGAGCAGTACTTC	CASSVSGGPYNEQYF
many	TRBJ1-2	TRBV10-3	TRBD1	TGTGCCATCAGTAGGACAGGGGGGAACTATGGCTACACCTTC	CAISRTGGNYGYTF
few	TRBJ2-4	TRBV4-1	TRBD2	TGCGCCAGCAGCCAAGGTGGGGGAGGGTTGAAAAACATTCAGTACTTC	CASSQGGGGLKNIQYF
.	TRBJ1-3	TRBV28	.	TGTGCCAGCAGCCCCTACGTCTTAACTCGAAACACCATATATTTT	CASSPYVLTRNTIYF
few	TRBJ2-1	TRBV12-3/TRBV12-4	TRBD2	TGTGCCATCCGGGGGGGCAATAGAGATGAGCAGTTCTTC	CAIRGGNRDEQFF
.	TRBJ1-1	TRBV5-1	TRBD1	TGCGCCAGCAGCTTGTCGAGAGGACAGGTGAACACTGAAGCTTTCTTT	CASSLSRGQVNTEAFF
.	TRBJ1-4	TRBV15	.	TGTGCCACCAGCAGAGGGGGGCAGAAGGAAAAACTGTTTTTT	CATSRGGQKEKLFF
.	TRBJ2-3	TRBV4-1	TRBD2	TGCGCCAGCAGCCAGGCACTAGCGGGGTCAACAGATACGCAGTATTTT	CASSQALAGSTDTQYF
.	TRBJ1-2	TRBV7-3	TRBD1	TGTGCCAGCAGCTCCAGATTAGGGGGCGACGGCTACACCTTC	CASSSRLGGDGYTF
.	TRBJ2-7	TRBV12-5	TRBD2	TGTGCTAGTGGTTGGTACTCGGGGGGGGGTTACGAGCAGTACTTC	CASGWYSGGGYEQYF
few	TRBJ1-1	TRBV2	.	TGTGCCAGCAGTGAAGTTGAAGCTTTCTTT	CASSEVEAFF
few	TRBJ2-7	TRBV7-2	TRBD2	TGTGCCAGCAGCTTAGACGGGAGGGTAACCTACGAGCAGTACTTC	CASSLDGRVTYEQYF
few	TRBJ1-2	TRBV27	TRBD1	TGTGCCAGCAGTTGGACAGGGTTGGGTGGCTACACCTTC	CASSWTGLGGYTF
.	TRBJ1-2	TRBV2	.	TGTGCCAGCAGTGAAAAGGCCGGGTTGTATGGCTACACCTTC	CASSEKAGLYGYTF
few	TRBJ2-5	TRBV7-8	TRBD2	TGTGCCAGCAGCTTATACGGGAGGGGAGAGACCCAGTACTTC	CASSLYGRGETQYF
.	TRBJ1-1	TRBV25-1	TRBD1	TGTGCCAGCAGAGGGACAGACCACACTGAAGCTTTCTTT	CASRGTDHTEAFF
.	TRBJ1-5	TRBV6-2/TRBV6-3	.	TGTGCCAGCAGTTCCGTGACCTCGGCATATAGCAATCAGCCCCAGCATTTT	CASSSVTSAYSNQPQHF
.	TRBJ2-2	TRBV7-9	.	TGTGCCAGCAGCTTCTGGCAGGCGAACACCGGGGAGCTGTTTTTT	CASSFWQANTGELFF
.	TRBJ1-4	TRBV11-2	.	TGTGCCAGCAGCCCCTGGACGCACCTAAGGGAAAAACTGTTTTTT	CASSPWTHLREKLFF
.	TRBJ2-3	TRBV20-1	TRBD2	TGCAGTGCTGCCTTCTTTCTCTGGACTAGCGGGGGGGCAGATACGCAGTATTTT	CSAAFFLWTSGGADTQYF
.	TRBJ1-1	TRBV20-1	TRBD1	TGCAGTGCTAGAGATTGGGACAGGGTACGCGCTGAAGCTTTCTTT	CSARDWDRVRAEAFF
once	TRBJ2-3	TRBV28	.	TGTGCCGGCAGTTTATCCTTGCTGACAGATACGCAGTATTTT	CAGSLSLLTDTQYF
.	TRBJ1-5	TRBV24-1	.	TGTGCCACCAGTGATGCAGGACAGCTATATCAGCCCCAGCATTTT	CATSDAGQLYQPQHF
.	TRBJ2-5	TRBV5-6	.	TGTGCCAGCAGCGGGAACAGGGTGTTGAGGGAGACCCAGTACTTC	CASSGNRVLRETQYF
few	TRBJ2-3	TRBV10-3	.	TGTGCCATCAGTGACACGGACACAGATACGCAGTATTTT	CAISDTDTDTQYF
.	TRBJ2-5	TRBV2	TRBD2	TGTGCCAGCAAAGCGGGAAGCCAAGAGACCCAGTATTTC	CASKAGSQETQYF
.	TRBJ1-5	TRBV6-6	.	TGTGCCAGCAGTTACAGGGGGACGGTGATGAGCAATCAGCCCCAGCATTTT	CASSYRGTVMSNQPQHF
.	TRBJ2-2	TRBV10-1	.	TGCGCCAGCAGTGACCGGGGCGGGGAGCTGTTTTTT	CASSDRGGELFF
few	TRBJ2-3	TRBV27	TRBD2	TGTGCCAGCAGTGTAGCGGGGATTGATACGCAGTATTTT	CASSVAGIDTQYF
few	TRBJ2-3	TRBV6-1	.	TGTGCCAGCGCGCAGGGAGGCACAGATACGCAGTATTTT	CASAQGGTDTQYF
few	TRBJ1-1	TRBV29-1	.	TGCAGCGTCCAGGGGTCTGAAGCTTTCTTT	CSVQGSEAFF
.	TRBJ2-3	TRBV25-1	.	TGTGCCAGCAGTGATCGGAACACCAACACAGATACGCAGTATTTT	CASSDRNTNTDTQYF
.	TRBJ2-1	TRBV2	TRBD1	TGTGCCAGCACAGTTCAGGGGGCCTCCTACAATGAGCAGTTCTTC	CASTVQGASYNEQFF